Described below is a single T cell receptor beta chain sequence and its context. No antigen is known for it. The data were taken from a study of T-cell reconstitution after alpha-beta-depleted transplantation in children. Study-level results: Where some patients showed high TCRbeta diversity at day 60, it came from recipient T cells and thymic progenitors that had survived. Two months or so post-transplant, alpha-beta T cells reportedly derived from several hundred expanded graft clones. At one year after transplant, newly produced T cells mostly accounted for T-cell counts and diversity.

Trimming stripped 8 bases from V and 8 bases from J, with 21 bases between. CDR1 is SNHLY and CDR2 is FYNNEI in the germline V gene. This CDR3 is built from 14 residues. Construction of the TCRbeta library involved unique molecular identifiers. One entry per CDR3 protein results from TCRdb running MiXCR on the PCR reads. The data contain 250,000 to 400,000 distinct CDR3 sequences, 20% to 30% of them singletons. The receptor was derived from a male patient under 18 who had a stem cell transplant for acute lymphoblastic leukemia, so the T cells may come from the graft donor. Material: PBMCs, mostly from graft donor cells, obtained 180 days after TCRalphabeta/CD19-depleted stem cell transplant. The chain couples TRBV2 to TRBJ1-2; D remains unclear. The CDR3 loop reads CASFDEEGGKGYTF. CDR3 DNA sequence: TGTGCCAGCTTTGATGAGGAGGGAGGAAAGGGCTACACCTTC.